This TCR beta chain emerged from a study of blood T cell repertoires in COVID-19. Across the whole study: Italy, Spain and the United States were the sources of the convalescent and acute COVID-19 samples. Nucleic acid was either cDNA or gDNA, and it came from T cells, B-cell-depleted T cells, or PBMCs.

Germline lookup yields CDR1 KGHSH and CDR2 LQKENI. CDR3 length: 14 residues. Losses at the gene ends were 6 bases for V and 4 bases for J; bases not matched to a gene: 6. Original data processing: Using reference gene primer amplification, nucleated cell counts were estimated. Method: immunoSEQ multiplex PCR; TCRdb's copy keeps in-frame clones and lacks some. Clonal size and the V and J genes are those of that table, whereas D and trimming came from the DNA. The sample holds under 300,000 clones, under 85% seen once. The chain has TRBV18 and TRBJ1-1; 9 bases agree with TRBD1. The receptor's source is a woman aged 35 to 49 with active or convalescent COVID-19. Material: peripheral blood. The CDR3 loop reads CASSIQGATTEAFF. The DNA for the CDR3 is TGTGCCAGCTCGATACAGGGGGCTACCACTGAAGCTTTCTTT. The full variable domain, in which reference TRBV18 and TRBJ1-1 provide the parts outside the CDR3, is NAGVMQNPRHLVRRRGQEARLRCSPMKGHSHVYWYRQLPEEGLKFMVYLQKENIIDESGMPKERFSAEFPKEGPSILRIQQVVRGDSAAYFCASSIQGATTEAFFGQGTRLTVV.